The sequence of this T cell receptor (beta chain) was determined in a study of control samples from healthy donors and cancer patients. The table came from immunoSEQ multiplex PCR; TCRdb's copy has only in-frame clones and leaves some out. The sample consists of about 18,000 clones, roughly 80% of them appearing once. The CDR3 is made up of 15 amino acids. The V call is TRBV21-1, the J call TRBJ1-2; whether TRBD1, the table's D call, matches the DNA was not checked. TRBV21-1 is a pseudogene. The receptor's source is a woman aged 70-85 years with lung cancer. Sequenced material: PBMCs. DNA of the CDR3: TGTGCCAGCAGCTCGAGGCGGACAGACGACTATGGCTACACCTTC. This codes for CASSSRRTDDYGYTF.